This T cell receptor (beta chain) was sequenced during a study of cytomegalovirus exposure and HLA in healthy donors. General study points: HLA-A and HLA-B allele assignments for most subjects were reportedly predicted accurately using TCR beta sequences. TCR beta chain V- and J-gene trimming was linked, in a later analysis, to a missense variant in DCLRE1C. V segments that were indistinguishable, TRBV6-2 and TRBV6-3 among them, were omitted from analysis.

60 Vbeta and 13 Jbeta primers were used in PCR. Clones were sequenced by immunoSEQ multiplex PCR, and TCRdb holds only the in-frame ones, with some missing. Of 60,000 or so clones detected, 70% to 85% appear once; the ten largest clones hold approximately 1.5%. Details on this clone: Its matching antigen is unknown.

V dropped 10 bases and J dropped 1 base, with 17 bases sitting between them. The germline CDR1 and CDR2 sequences are MNHNY and SVGAGI (reference sequence). CDR3 length equals 15 residues. The sequence came from a middle-aged man in good health and CMV-seronegative. Sequencing was carried out using PBMCs. The chain joins TRBV6-6 to TRBJ1-5; perhaps TRBD1 as D (5 bases). This CDR3 reads CATHEGATSNQPQHF. The CDR3 nucleotides are TGTGCCACCCACGAAGGGGCTACAAGCAATCAGCCCCAGCATTTT.